This T cell receptor (beta chain) was sequenced for a study of blood T cell repertoires in COVID-19. Study information: The analysed material was cDNA or gDNA that came from T cells, B-cell-depleted T cells, or PBMCs.

Original processing notes: Reference gene primer amplification gave estimated nucleated cell counts. Assay: immunoSEQ multiplex PCR; the TCRdb copy retains only in-frame clones and omits some. D and trimming were read from the DNA, whereas the V and J calls and clone size are those reported in that table. The repertoire holds about 300,000 clones, with about 81% as singletons. This CDR3 is built from 14 residues. V was pared by 1 base and J by 7 bases, with 13 bases between. Germline V gene sequence: CDR1 SQVTM, CDR2 ANQGSEA. The V and J genes are TRBV29-1 and TRBJ2-2, with D maybe TRBD1 (6 bases). The specimen was peripheral blood. The TCR originated in a human donor with COVID-19, enrolled during active disease. The donor label of this sample is uncertain. CDR3 sequence reads: CSVEGDRFGGELFF. Here the CDR3 DNA reads TGCAGCGTTGAAGGAGACAGGTTCGGCGGGGAGCTGTTTTTT.